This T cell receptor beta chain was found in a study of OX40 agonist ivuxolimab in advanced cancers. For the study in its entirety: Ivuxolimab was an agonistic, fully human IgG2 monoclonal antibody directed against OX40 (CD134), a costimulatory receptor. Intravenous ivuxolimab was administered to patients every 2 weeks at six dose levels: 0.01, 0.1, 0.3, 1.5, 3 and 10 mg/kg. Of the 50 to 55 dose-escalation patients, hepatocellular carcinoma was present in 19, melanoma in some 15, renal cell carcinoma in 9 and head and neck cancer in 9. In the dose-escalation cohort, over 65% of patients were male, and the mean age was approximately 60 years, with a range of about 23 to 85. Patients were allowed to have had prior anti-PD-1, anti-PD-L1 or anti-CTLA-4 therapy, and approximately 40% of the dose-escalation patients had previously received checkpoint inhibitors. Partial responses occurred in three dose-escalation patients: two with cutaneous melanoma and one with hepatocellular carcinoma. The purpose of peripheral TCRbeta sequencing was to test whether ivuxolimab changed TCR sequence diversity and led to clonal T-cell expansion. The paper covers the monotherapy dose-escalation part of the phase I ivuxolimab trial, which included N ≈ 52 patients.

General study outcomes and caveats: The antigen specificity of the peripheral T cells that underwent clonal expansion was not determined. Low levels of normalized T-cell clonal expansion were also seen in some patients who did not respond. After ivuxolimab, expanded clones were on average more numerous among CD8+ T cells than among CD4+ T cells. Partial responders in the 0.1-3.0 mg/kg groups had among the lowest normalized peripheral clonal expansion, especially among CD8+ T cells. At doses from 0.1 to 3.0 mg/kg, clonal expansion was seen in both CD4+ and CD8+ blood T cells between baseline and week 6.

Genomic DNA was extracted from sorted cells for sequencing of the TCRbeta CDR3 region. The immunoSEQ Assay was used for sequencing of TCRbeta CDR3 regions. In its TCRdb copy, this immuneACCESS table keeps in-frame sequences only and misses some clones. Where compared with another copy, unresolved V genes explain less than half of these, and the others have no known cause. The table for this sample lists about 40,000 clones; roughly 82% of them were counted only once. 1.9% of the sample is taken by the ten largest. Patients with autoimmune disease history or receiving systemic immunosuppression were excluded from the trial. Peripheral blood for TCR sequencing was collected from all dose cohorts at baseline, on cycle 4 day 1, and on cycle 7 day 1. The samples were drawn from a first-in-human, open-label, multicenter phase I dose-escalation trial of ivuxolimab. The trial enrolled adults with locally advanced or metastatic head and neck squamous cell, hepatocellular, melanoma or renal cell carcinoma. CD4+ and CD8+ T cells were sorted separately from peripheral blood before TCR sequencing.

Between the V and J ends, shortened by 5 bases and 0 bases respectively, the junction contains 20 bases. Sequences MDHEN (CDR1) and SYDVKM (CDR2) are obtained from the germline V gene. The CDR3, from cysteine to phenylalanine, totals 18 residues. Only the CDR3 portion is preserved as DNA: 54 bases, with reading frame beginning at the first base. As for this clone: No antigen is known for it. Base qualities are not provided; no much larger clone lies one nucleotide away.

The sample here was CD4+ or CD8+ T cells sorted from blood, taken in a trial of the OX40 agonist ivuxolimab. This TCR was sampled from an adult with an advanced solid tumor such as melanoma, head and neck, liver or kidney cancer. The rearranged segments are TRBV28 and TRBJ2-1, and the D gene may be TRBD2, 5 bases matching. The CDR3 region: CASSHRLAGISSYNEQFF. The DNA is TGTGCCAGCAGTCACCGCCTGGCGGGCATAAGCTCCTACAATGAGCAGTTCTTC.